Listed below are T cell receptor beta chains from one sample, sequenced in a study of blood T cells in healthy people across ages. TCRdb reprocessed the 5' RACE reads via MiXCR and lists one record per CDR3 protein. The profile shows roughly 2 million distinct CDR3 sequences, around half of them singletons. Sequencing input: blood. These receptor sequences come from a woman aged 40 to 50 in good health. CDR3s include the opening cysteine and the closing phenylalanine or tryptophan. The D gene is left open where the match is weak. Size tells how often a clone was seen (once, few, many) or the class of an expanded clone, and some rows leave it out.

abundance,d_gene,len,j_gene,v_gene,CDR3aa,CDR3nt
few,TRBD2,16,TRBJ2-3,TRBV7-3,CASSFGLAGNTDTQYF,TGTGCCAGCAGCTTCGGACTAGCGGGGAACACAGATACGCAGTATTTT
-,TRBD2,15,TRBJ2-5,TRBV12-3/TRBV12-4,CASRSSGGARETQYF,TGTGCCAGCAGGAGTAGCGGGGGGGCCCGGGAGACCCAGTACTTC
-,TRBD1,17,TRBJ2-6,TRBV7-3,CASSSGNRGRGANVLTF,TGCGCCAGCAGCTCGGGGAACAGGGGGCGAGGGGCCAACGTCCTGACTTTC
-,-,12,TRBJ1-4,TRBV20-1,CSATGANEKLFF,TGCAGTGCGACCGGGGCTAATGAAAAACTGTTTTTT
-,TRBD2,17,TRBJ2-3,TRBV2,CASSEALGLAGLAGQYF,TGTGCCAGCAGTGAAGCGCTTGGACTAGCGGGCCTTGCGGGGCAGTATTTT
many,TRBD1,15,TRBJ2-1,TRBV27,CASSLKQGIYNEQFF,TGTGCCAGCAGTTTAAAACAGGGGATCTACAATGAGCAGTTCTTC
-,TRBD1,15,TRBJ2-5,TRBV2,CASSEVAGGLETQYF,TGTGCCAGCAGTGAAGTGGCAGGGGGCCTTGAGACCCAGTACTTC
-,-,13,TRBJ1-2,TRBV7-2,CASSPQAGYGYTF,TGTGCCAGCAGTCCACAAGCGGGATATGGCTACACCTTC
-,TRBD1,14,TRBJ2-3,TRBV20-1,CSAPGQGARDTQYF,TGCAGTGCACCTGGACAGGGGGCCCGAGATACGCAGTATTTT
-,-,15,TRBJ2-7,TRBV16,CASSQSMTGVYEQYF,TGTGCCAGCAGCCAATCGATGACCGGGGTCTACGAGCAGTACTTC
-,TRBD1,18,TRBJ2-7,TRBV6-2/TRBV6-3,CASSYSKGTGVIRFEQYF,TGTGCCAGCAGTTACTCGAAGGGGACAGGGGTGATTAGGTTCGAGCAGTACTTC
few,TRBD1,14,TRBJ2-5,TRBV27,CASSLTGFGETQYF,TGTGCCAGCAGTTTGACAGGGTTCGGGGAGACCCAGTACTTC
-,TRBD1,15,TRBJ1-2,TRBV6-5,CASISTGGTNYGYTF,TGTGCCAGCATCAGTACAGGGGGAACTAACTATGGCTACACCTTC
few,-,13,TRBJ2-5,TRBV12-3/TRBV12-4,CASARAPLETQYF,TGTGCCAGCGCTCGGGCTCCTCTAGAGACCCAGTACTTC
-,TRBD2,18,TRBJ2-1,TRBV5-1,CASSLRLAGPIPHNEQFF,TGCGCCAGCAGCTTGAGACTAGCGGGTCCTATCCCCCACAATGAGCAGTTCTTC
-,-,13,TRBJ1-5,TRBV20-1,CSAKTDSNQPQHF,TGCAGTGCTAAGACGGATAGCAATCAGCCCCAGCATTTT
few,-,14,TRBJ2-5,TRBV5-1,CASSFRAYQETQYF,TGCGCCAGCAGCTTCAGGGCCTATCAAGAGACCCAGTACTTC
-,-,15,TRBJ2-4,TRBV9,CASSVGQGPGNIQYF,TGTGCCAGCAGCGTAGGGCAGGGGCCTGGGAACATTCAGTACTTC
-,-,12,TRBJ1-2,TRBV2,CARVTEIYGYTF,TGTGCCAGGGTGACAGAAATCTATGGCTACACCTTC
few,-,15,TRBJ2-5,TRBV7-2,CASSLYQGPQETQYF,TGTGCCAGCAGCTTATATCAGGGCCCACAAGAGACCCAGTACTTC
-,TRBD1,16,TRBJ1-2,TRBV7-9,CASSHLTGGVSYGYTF,TGTGCCAGCAGCCATCTTACAGGGGGCGTTTCGTATGGCTACACCTTC
few,-,13,TRBJ1-2,TRBV5-5,CASSLERVEGYTF,TGTGCCAGCAGCTTGGAGAGGGTCGAGGGCTACACCTTC
-,TRBD2,19,TRBJ2-7,TRBV7-2,CASSLEGTSGGRRLNEQYF,TGTGCCAGCAGCTTAGAGGGGACTAGCGGGGGCCGTCGGCTAAATGAGCAGTACTTC
few,TRBD2,15,TRBJ2-7,TRBV28,CASSPLAGGWYEQYF,TGTGCCAGCAGTCCACTAGCGGGGGGGTGGTACGAGCAGTACTTC
once,TRBD2,15,TRBJ2-7,TRBV4-1,CASSQPTSGRYEQYF,TGCGCCAGCAGCCAACCGACTAGCGGGAGATACGAGCAGTACTTC
-,-,12,TRBJ2-7,TRBV20-1,CSARQDSYEQYF,TGCAGTGCTCGACAGGACTCCTACGAGCAGTACTTC
-,TRBD2,18,TRBJ2-3,TRBV12-5,CASGYLAGGPLGGITQYF,TGTGCTAGTGGTTACCTAGCGGGGGGTCCCTTGGGGGGAATTACGCAGTATTTT
few,TRBD2,12,TRBJ2-5,TRBV20-1,CSASRLAGPQYF,TGCAGTGCTAGTAGGCTAGCGGGCCCCCAGTACTTC
-,TRBD1,16,TRBJ1-2,TRBV9,CASSPTGTGGLYGYTF,TGTGCCAGCAGCCCCACCGGGACAGGGGGCTTGTATGGCTACACCTTC
many,-,12,TRBJ2-5,TRBV5-1,CASSWGKETQYF,TGCGCCAGCAGCTGGGGGAAAGAGACCCAGTACTTC
few,-,15,TRBJ1-5,TRBV6-6,CASSYSGGSGQPQHF,TGTGCCAGCAGTTACTCGGGGGGATCGGGCCAGCCCCAGCATTTT
few,-,13,TRBJ1-4,TRBV10-3,CAISERPEEKLFF,TGTGCCATCAGTGAGAGGCCAGAGGAAAAACTGTTTTTT
-,TRBD2,18,TRBJ2-1,TRBV5-1,CASSLATTSGGDIDEQFF,TGCGCCAGCAGCTTGGCCACCACTAGCGGGGGGGATATCGATGAGCAGTTCTTC
-,-,13,TRBJ2-1,TRBV20-1,CSMIDSSYNEQFF,TGCAGTATGATCGACAGCTCCTACAATGAGCAGTTCTTC
few,TRBD1,14,TRBJ2-5,TRBV5-1,CASSLVDRVETQYF,TGCGCCAGCAGCTTGGTTGACAGGGTGGAGACCCAGTACTTC
-,-,13,TRBJ2-4,TRBV20-1,CSARDAREYIQYF,TGCAGTGCTAGAGATGCTAGGGAATACATTCAGTACTTC
few,-,15,TRBJ2-3,TRBV20-1,CSARDPRGPTDTQYF,TGCAGTGCTAGAGACCCCAGGGGCCCCACAGATACGCAGTATTTT
-,TRBD1,12,TRBJ2-3,TRBV7-2,CASSLNRGDQYF,TGTGCCAGCAGCCTAAACAGGGGGGATCAGTATTTT
few,-,17,TRBJ2-4,TRBV6-1,CASKSSGRSGAKNIQYF,TGTGCCAGCAAGTCGTCTGGAAGGTCGGGCGCCAAAAACATTCAGTACTTC
-,-,16,TRBJ2-1,TRBV7-2,CASSLVMGQIYNEQFF,TGTGCCAGCAGCTTAGTGATGGGGCAGATCTACAATGAGCAGTTCTTC
-,-,13,TRBJ1-2,TRBV7-9,CASSPLGAFGYTF,TGTGCCAGCAGCCCTTTGGGGGCCTTTGGCTACACCTTC
-,-,13,TRBJ1-2,TRBV12-3/TRBV12-4,CASSNRDISGYTF,TGTGCCAGCTCTAACCGGGACATATCAGGCTACACCTTC
-,-,13,TRBJ2-7,TRBV20-1,CSASIRASGEQYF,TGCAGTGCTAGTATAAGGGCGTCGGGTGAGCAGTACTTC
-,-,14,TRBJ2-7,TRBV2,CASSRGLSYNEQYF,TGTGCCAGCAGCAGGGGTCTTTCCTACAATGAGCAGTACTTC
-,TRBD2,17,TRBJ2-3,TRBV28,CASSLLGLAGARDTQYF,TGTGCCAGCAGTTTACTGGGACTAGCGGGGGCCCGGGATACGCAGTATTTT
-,-,13,TRBJ2-5,TRBV20-1,CSEGKVIGETQYF,TGCAGTGAGGGGAAAGTAATAGGGGAGACCCAGTACTTC
-,-,14,TRBJ1-2,TRBV24-1,CATSDSGAGVGYTF,TGTGCCACCAGTGATTCAGGGGCAGGGGTTGGCTACACCTTC
-,TRBD2,17,TRBJ2-5,TRBV7-2,CASSLDGLAGGQETQYF,TGTGCCAGCAGCTTAGACGGACTAGCGGGGGGACAAGAGACCCAGTACTTC
few,-,15,TRBJ1-2,TRBV13,CASATHESGGYVYTF,TGTGCCAGCGCAACACATGAATCGGGGGGGTATGTCTACACCTTC